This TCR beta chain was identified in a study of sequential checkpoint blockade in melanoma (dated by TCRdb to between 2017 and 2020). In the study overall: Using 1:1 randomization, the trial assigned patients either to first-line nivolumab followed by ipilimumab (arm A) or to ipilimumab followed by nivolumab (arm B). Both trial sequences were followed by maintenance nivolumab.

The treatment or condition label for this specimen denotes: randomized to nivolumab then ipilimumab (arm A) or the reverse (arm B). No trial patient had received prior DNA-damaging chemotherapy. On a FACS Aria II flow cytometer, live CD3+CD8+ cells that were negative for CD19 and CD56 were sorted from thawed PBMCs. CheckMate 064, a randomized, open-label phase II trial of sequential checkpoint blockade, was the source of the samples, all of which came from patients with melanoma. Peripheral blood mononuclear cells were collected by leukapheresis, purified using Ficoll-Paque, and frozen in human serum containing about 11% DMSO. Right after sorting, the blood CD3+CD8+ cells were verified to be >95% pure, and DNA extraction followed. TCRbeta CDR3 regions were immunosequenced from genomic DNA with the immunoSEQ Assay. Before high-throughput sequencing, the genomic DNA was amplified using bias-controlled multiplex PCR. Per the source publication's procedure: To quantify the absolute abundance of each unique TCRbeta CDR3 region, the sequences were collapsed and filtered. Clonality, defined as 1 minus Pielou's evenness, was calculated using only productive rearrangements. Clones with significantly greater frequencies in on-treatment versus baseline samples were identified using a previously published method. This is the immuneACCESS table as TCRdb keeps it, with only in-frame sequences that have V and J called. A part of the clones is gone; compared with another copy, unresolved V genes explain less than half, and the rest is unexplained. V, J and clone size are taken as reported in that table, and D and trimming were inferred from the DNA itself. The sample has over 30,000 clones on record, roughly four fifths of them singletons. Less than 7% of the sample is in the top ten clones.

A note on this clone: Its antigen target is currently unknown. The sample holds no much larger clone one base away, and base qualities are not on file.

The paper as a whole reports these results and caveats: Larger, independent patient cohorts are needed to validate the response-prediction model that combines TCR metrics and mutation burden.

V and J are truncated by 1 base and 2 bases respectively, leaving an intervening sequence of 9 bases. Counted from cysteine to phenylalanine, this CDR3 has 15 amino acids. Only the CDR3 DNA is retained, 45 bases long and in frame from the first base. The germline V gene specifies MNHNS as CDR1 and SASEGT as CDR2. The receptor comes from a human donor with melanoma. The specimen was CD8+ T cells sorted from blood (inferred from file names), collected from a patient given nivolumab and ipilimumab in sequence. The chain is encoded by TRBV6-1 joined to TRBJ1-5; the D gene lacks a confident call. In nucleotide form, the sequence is TGTGCCAGCAGTGAAGGGAACGGGGGCAATCAGCCCCAGCATTTT. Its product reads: CASSEGNGGNQPQHF.